Following are 13 T cell receptor beta chains from one sample sequenced in a study of blood T cell repertoires in COVID-19. Profiled with immunoSEQ multiplex PCR; TCRdb holds only in-frame clones, not every one. The sample includes hundreds of thousands of clones, roughly 89% of them seen just once. The source material was PBMCs or T cells enriched from blood (not recorded which). The receptors were gathered from a man aged 40-55 years who had recovered from COVID-19.

The CDR3 sequence: CASSLAQVTEAFF. For the CDR3, the DNA is TGCGCCAGCAGCTTGGCCCAGGTCACTGAAGCTTTCTTT. The rearrangement uses TRBV5-1 and TRBJ1-1; no definite D call. The CDR3 has 13 residues. V gave up 0 bases and J gave up 4 bases, with 7 bases separating them. Germline-derived CDR1 and CDR2 are SGHRS and YFSETQ.

The chain employs TRBV30 and TRBJ2-3; tentative D call: TRBD2 (5 bases). The ends were cut back, 5 bases at V and 10 bases at J, with 22 bases in the middle. The V gene's germline CDR1 is GTSNPN and CDR2 SVGIG (reference sequence). The CDR3 loop spans 14 amino acids. The chain's CDR3 is CAWSILGSGGAQYF. For the CDR3, the DNA is TGTGCCTGGTCCATCTTGGGATCCGGAGGAGCGCAGTATTTT.

This clone has just one count. V usage is TRBV10-1 and J usage is TRBJ2-3; D unclear. V was clipped by 4 bases and J by 4 bases, with 9 bases between them. Germline loops: CDR1 WNHNN, CDR2 SYGVQD (reference sequence). The length of the CDR3 is 13 residues. CDR3 in amino acids: CASSGARPDTQYF. In nucleotides, the CDR3 is TGCGCCAGCAGTGGGGCCCGACCAGATACGCAGTATTTT.

J is TRBJ1-1 and V is TRBV5-1; possibly TRBD1 for D (5 bases). CDR1 SGHRS and CDR2 YFSETQ come from the germline V gene. The V and J ends lost 0 bases and 7 bases respectively, with 13 bases between them. CDR3 length equals 14 residues. CDR3 sequence: CASSLDRRTNEAFF. For the CDR3, the DNA is TGCGCCAGCAGCTTGGATCGACGGACAAATGAAGCTTTCTTT.

CDR3 loop: CASRTTGRHEQYF. The DNA for the CDR3 is TGTGCCAGCAGAACGACAGGTCGACACGAGCAGTACTTC. This chain uses TRBV6-5 with TRBJ2-7, with a possible D match to TRBD1 (6 bases). The CDR3 contains 13 residues. Germline assignment: CDR1 MNHEY and CDR2 SVGAGI. The V end was cut by 6 bases, the J end by 5 bases, with 14 bases between.

This chain joins TRBV4-2 and TRBJ1-4, with no clear D. The CDR3 is 17 residues long. Germline V gene lookup returns CDR1 LGHNA and CDR2 YNFKEQ. V lost 1 base and J lost 8, with 20 bases in between. The CDR3 reads CASSQVSVREVREKLFF. In nucleotides, the CDR3 is TGTGCCAGCAGCCAAGTTAGCGTCCGGGAGGTACGCGAAAAACTGTTTTTT.

V usage is TRBV4-3 and J usage is TRBJ2-2; D remains unclear. Per the germline V gene, CDR1 is LGHNA and CDR2 is YSLEER. CDR3 length equals 13 residues. Trimming left V 0 bases short and J 8 bases short, with 7 bases between. The CDR3 reads CASSQDLGGELFF. The CDR3 DNA is TGCGCCAGCAGCCAAGATCTCGGTGGGGAGCTGTTTTTT.

This chain connects TRBV7-3 to TRBJ2-1; the match to TRBD2 covers 11 bases. The CDR3 is 16 amino acids. Losses at the gene ends were 4 bases for V and 4 bases for J; bases not matched to a gene: 6. The V gene's germline CDR1 is SGHTA and CDR2 FQGTGA. Written as DNA, the CDR3 is TGTGCCAGCAGCTCTACGGGACTAGCGGTTTACAATGAGCAGTTCTTC. It yields the protein CASSSTGLAVYNEQFF.

The V and J genes are TRBV25-1 and TRBJ1-4; D is possibly TRBD1 (6 bases). The germline gives CDR1 MGHDK, CDR2 SYGVNS. The V and J ends lost 4 bases and 3 bases respectively, with 12 bases between them. This CDR3 region has 15 residues. Written as DNA, the CDR3 is TGTGCCAGCAGTGTCCGACAGGCTGCTAATGAAAAACTGTTTTTT. Amino acid sequence: CASSVRQAANEKLFF.

The rearrangement joins TRBV18 to TRBJ1-2; 9 bases match TRBD1. Germline V lookup: CDR1 KGHSH, CDR2 LQKENI. CDR3 length: 18 residues. J lost 3 bases, V lost 2 bases, and 13 bases had no gene match. CDR3 sequence: CASSPVPGTGKGDYGYTF. The CDR3 nucleotides read TGTGCCAGCTCACCAGTTCCCGGGACAGGGAAAGGGGACTATGGCTACACCTTC.

V usage is TRBV19 and J usage is TRBJ1-1, with 9 bases fitting TRBD1. Germline lookup yields CDR1 LNHDA and CDR2 SQIVND (reference sequence). CDR3 length: 14 residues. V trimming: 5 bases; J trimming: 9 bases; junction bases outside the gene matches: 10. CDR3 bases: TGTGCCAGTAGTCCCGGGACAGGGTTTGGTCAAGCTTTCTTT. Translating gives CASSPGTGFGQAFF.

The chain joins TRBV4-1 to TRBJ2-7, with TRBD1 as a possible D gene (5 bases). CDR1 MGHRA and CDR2 YSYEKL come from the germline V gene. There are 17 residues in the CDR3. The V end lost 1 base, the J end lost 2 bases, and 18 bases lay between the germline ends. In nucleotides, the CDR3 is TGCGCCAGCAGCCAAGGATCGGGTCCAGGGCCTACCTACGAGCAGTACTTC. Its protein is CASSQGSGPGPTYEQYF.

This clone appeared a single time. The V gene is TRBV19, the J gene TRBJ1-5; TRBD1 matches 10 bases. Unmatched junction bases numbered 3, after V lost 6 bases and J lost 7 bases. The germline CDR1 and CDR2 sequences are LNHDA and SQIVND (reference sequence). The CDR3 contains 13 residues. CDR3 residues: CASSGQGGQPQHF. The CDR3 DNA is TGTGCCAGTAGCGGACAGGGGGGACAGCCCCAGCATTTT.